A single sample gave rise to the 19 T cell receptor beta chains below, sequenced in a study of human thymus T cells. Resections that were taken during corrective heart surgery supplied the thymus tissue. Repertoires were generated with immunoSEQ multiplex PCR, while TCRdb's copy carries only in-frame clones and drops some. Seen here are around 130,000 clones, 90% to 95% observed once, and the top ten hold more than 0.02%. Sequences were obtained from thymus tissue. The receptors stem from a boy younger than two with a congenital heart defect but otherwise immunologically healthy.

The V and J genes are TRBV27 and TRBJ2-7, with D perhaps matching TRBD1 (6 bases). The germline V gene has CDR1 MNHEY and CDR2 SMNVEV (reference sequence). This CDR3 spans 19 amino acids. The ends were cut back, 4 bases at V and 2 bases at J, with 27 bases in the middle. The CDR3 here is CASSSTPPQTGRNAYEQYF. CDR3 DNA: TGTGCCAGCAGTTCCACCCCCCCCCAAACAGGGAGAAACGCCTACGAGCAGTACTTC.

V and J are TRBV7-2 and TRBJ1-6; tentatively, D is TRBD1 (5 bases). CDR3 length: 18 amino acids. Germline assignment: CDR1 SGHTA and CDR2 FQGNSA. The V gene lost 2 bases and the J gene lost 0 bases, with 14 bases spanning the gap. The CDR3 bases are TGTGCCAGCAGCTTAAAGAACAGGAAGAGCTCCTATAATTCACCCCTCCACTTT. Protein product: CASSLKNRKSSYNSPLHF.

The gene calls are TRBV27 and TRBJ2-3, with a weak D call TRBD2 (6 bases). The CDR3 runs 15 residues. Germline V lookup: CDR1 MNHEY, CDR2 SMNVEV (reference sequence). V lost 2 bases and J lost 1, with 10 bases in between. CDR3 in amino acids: CASSLMASGTDTQYF. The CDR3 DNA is TGTGCCAGCAGTTTAATGGCTAGCGGCACAGATACGCAGTATTTT.

CDR3: CASSPRKNEQYF. The CDR3 coding sequence is TGCGCCAGCAGCCCCCGAAAGAACGAGCAGTACTTC. The chain recombines TRBV5-1 with TRBJ2-7; no clear D. V lost 4 bases, J lost 5 bases, and 10 bases lay in between. The CDR3 has 12 residues. Germline CDR1 reads SGHRS; CDR2 reads YFSETQ.

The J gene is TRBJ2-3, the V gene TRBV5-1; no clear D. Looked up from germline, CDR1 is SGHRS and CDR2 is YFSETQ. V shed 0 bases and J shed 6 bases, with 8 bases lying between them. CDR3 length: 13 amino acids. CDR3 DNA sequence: TGCGCCAGCAGCTTGGTAAAATGGGATACGCAGTATTTT. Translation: CASSLVKWDTQYF.

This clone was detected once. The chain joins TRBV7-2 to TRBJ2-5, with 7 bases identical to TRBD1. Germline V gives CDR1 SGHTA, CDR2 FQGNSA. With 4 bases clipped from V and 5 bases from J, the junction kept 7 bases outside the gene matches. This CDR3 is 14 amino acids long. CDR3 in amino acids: CASSSADREETQYF. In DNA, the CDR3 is TGTGCCAGCAGCTCTGCAGACAGGGAGGAGACCCAGTACTTC.

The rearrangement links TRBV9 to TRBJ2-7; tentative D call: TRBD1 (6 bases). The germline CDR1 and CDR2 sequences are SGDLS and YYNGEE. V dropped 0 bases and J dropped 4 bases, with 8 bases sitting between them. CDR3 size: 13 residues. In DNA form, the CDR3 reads TGTGCCAGCAGCGTAGAGACAGGTTACGAGCAGTACTTC. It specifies CASSVETGYEQYF.

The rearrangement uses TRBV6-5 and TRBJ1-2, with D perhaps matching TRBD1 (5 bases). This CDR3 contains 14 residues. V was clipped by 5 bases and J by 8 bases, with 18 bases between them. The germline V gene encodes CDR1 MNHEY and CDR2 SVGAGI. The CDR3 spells CASSPEGEAYGYTF. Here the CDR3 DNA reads TGTGCCAGCAGTCCCGAAGGGGAGGCTTACGGCTACACCTTC.

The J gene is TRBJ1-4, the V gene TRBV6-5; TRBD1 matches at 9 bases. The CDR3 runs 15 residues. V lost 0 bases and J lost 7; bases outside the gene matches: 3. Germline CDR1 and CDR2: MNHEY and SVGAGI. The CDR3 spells CASSYSGTGSEKLFF. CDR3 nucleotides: TGTGCCAGCAGTTACTCCGGGACAGGGTCTGAAAAACTGTTTTTT.

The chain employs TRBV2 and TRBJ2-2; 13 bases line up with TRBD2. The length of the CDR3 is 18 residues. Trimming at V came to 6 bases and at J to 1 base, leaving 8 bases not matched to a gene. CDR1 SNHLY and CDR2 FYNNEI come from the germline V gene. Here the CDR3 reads CASRTGTSGVLNTGELFF. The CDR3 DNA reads TGTGCCAGCAGGACGGGGACTAGCGGGGTCCTGAACACCGGGGAGCTGTTTTTT.

The CDR3 loop is CASSDPNPGGLSYNEQFF. CDR3 in DNA: TGTGCCAGCAGTGATCCGAACCCGGGCGGGTTATCCTACAATGAGCAGTTCTTC. The gene calls are TRBV2 and TRBJ2-1; D might be TRBD2 (5 bases). Trimming left V 3 bases short and J 1 base short, with 19 bases between. The germline CDR1 and CDR2 sequences are SNHLY and FYNNEI. The CDR3 is 18 amino acids.

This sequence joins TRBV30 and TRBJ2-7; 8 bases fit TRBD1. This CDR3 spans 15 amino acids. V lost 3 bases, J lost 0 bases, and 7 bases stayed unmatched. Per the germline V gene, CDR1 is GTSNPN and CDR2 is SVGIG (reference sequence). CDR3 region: CAWRQTGAFSYEQYF. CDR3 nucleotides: TGTGCCTGGAGGCAGACAGGGGCCTTCTCCTACGAGCAGTACTTC.

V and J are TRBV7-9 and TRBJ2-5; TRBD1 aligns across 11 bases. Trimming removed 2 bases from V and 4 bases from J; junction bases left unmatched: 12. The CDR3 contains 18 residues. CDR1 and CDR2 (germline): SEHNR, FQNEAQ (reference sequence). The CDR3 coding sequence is TGTGCCAGCAGCTTAATTCCACTGGACAGGGGGCTGGGAGAGACCCAGTACTTC. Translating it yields CASSLIPLDRGLGETQYF.

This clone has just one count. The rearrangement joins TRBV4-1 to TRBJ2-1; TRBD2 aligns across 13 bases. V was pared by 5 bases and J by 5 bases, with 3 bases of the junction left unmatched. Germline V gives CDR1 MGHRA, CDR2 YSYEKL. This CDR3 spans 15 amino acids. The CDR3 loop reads CASSKTSGGHNEQFF. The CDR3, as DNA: TGCGCCAGCAGCAAGACTAGCGGGGGGCACAATGAGCAGTTCTTC.

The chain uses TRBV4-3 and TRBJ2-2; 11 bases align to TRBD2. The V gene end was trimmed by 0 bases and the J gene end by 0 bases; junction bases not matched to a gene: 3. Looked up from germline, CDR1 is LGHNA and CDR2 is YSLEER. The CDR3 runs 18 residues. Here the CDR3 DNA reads TGCGCCAGCAGCCAAGATCCTAGCGGGGGGACGAACACCGGGGAGCTGTTTTTT. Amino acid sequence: CASSQDPSGGTNTGELFF.

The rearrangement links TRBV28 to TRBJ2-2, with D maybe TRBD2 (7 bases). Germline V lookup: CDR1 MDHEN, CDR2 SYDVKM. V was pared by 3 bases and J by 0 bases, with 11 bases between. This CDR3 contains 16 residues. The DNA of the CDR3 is TGTGCCAGCAGTTTGAGGGGGGGCGCGAACACCGGGGAGCTGTTTTTT. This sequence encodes CASSLRGGANTGELFF. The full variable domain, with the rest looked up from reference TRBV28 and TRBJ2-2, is DVKVTQSSRYLVKRTGEKVFLECVQDMDHENMFWYRQDPGLGLRLIYFSYDVKMKEKGDIPEGYSVSREKKERFSLILESASTNQTSMYLCASSLRGGANTGELFFGEGSRLTVL.

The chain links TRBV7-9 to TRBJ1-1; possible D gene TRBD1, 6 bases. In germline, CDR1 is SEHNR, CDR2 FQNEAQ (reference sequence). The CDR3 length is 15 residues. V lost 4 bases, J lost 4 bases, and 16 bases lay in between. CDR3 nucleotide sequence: TGTGCCAGCAGCTCCTCACTAGTAGGGGGCACTGAAGCTTTCTTT. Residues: CASSSSLVGGTEAFF.

In DNA, the CDR3 is TGTGCCAGCAAGCGTATGAACACTGAAGCTTTCTTT. Translation: CASKRMNTEAFF. This chain connects TRBV28 to TRBJ1-1, with D unclear. Germline V gives CDR1 MDHEN, CDR2 SYDVKM. The CDR3 totals 12 residues. Between the trimmed V and J ends, which lost 7 bases and 0 bases, there was a span of 6 bases.

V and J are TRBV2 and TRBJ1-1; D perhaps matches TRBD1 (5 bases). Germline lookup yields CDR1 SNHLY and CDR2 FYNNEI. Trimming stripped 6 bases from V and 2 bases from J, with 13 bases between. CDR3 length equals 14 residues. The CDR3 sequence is CASRSRQTNTEAFF. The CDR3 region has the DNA TGTGCCAGCAGATCAAGACAGACAAACACTGAAGCTTTCTTT.